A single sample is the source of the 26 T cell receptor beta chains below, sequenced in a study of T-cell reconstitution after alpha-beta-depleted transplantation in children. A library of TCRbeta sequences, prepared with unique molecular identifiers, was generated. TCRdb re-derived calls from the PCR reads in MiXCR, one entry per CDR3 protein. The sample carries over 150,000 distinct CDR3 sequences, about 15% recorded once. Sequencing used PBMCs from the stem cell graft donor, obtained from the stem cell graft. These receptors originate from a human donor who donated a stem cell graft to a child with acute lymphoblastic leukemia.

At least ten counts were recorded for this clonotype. The CDR3 reads CASSLASSPRGYTF. CDR3 in DNA: TGTGCCAGCAGCTTAGCTTCTTCTCCACGAGGCTACACCTTC. V and J are TRBV11-2 and TRBJ1-2; no definite D call. Germline CDR1 reads SGHAT; CDR2 reads FQNNGV. This CDR3 is built from 14 residues. Trimming shortened V by 1 base and J by 8 bases, and 14 bases separated the two germline ends.

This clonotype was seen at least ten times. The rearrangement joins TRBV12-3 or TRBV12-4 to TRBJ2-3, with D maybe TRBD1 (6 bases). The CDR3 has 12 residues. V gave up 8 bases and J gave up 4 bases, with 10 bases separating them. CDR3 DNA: TGTGCCAGCGGGGGCTTCCCAGATACGCAGTATTTT. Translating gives CASGGFPDTQYF.

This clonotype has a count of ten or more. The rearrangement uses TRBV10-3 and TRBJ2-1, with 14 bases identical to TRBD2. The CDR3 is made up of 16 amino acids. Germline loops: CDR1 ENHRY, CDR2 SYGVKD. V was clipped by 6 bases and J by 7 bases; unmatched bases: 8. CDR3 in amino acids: CAISGGLAGVVNEQFF. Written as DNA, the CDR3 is TGTGCCATCAGCGGGGGACTAGCGGGAGTTGTAAATGAGCAGTTCTTC.

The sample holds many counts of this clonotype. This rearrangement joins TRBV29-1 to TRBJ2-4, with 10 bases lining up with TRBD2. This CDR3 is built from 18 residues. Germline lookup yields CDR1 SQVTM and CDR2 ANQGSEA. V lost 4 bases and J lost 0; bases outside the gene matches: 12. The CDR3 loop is CSVGRAGGNSLAKNIQYF. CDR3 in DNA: TGCAGCGTTGGTCGAGCGGGAGGGAATTCCCTAGCCAAAAACATTCAGTACTTC.

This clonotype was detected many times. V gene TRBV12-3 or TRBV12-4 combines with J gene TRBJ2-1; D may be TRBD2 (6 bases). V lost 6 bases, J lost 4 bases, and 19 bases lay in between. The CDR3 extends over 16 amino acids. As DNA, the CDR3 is TGTGCCAGCAGGGATGACTCCATCGGGGGTTACAATGAGCAGTTCTTC. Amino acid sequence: CASRDDSIGGYNEQFF.

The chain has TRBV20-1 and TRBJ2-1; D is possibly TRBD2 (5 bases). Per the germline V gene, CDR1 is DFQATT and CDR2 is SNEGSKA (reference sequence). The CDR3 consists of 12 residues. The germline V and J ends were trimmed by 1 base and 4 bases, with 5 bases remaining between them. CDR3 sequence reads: CSARGTYNEQFF. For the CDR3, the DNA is TGCAGTGCTAGAGGGACTTACAATGAGCAGTTCTTC.

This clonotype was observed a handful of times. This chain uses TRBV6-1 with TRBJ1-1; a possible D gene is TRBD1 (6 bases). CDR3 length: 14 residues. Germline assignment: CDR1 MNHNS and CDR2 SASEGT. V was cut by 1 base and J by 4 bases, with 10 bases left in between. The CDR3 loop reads CASSEGGGRTEAFF. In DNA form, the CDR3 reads TGTGCCAGCAGTGAAGGGGGGGGGCGCACTGAAGCTTTCTTT.

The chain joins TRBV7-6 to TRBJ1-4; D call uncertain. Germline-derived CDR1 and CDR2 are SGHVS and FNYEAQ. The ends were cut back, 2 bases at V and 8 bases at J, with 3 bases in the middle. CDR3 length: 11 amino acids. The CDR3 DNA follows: TGTGCCAGCAGCTTAAAGGAAAAACTGTTTTTT. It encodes CASSLKEKLFF.

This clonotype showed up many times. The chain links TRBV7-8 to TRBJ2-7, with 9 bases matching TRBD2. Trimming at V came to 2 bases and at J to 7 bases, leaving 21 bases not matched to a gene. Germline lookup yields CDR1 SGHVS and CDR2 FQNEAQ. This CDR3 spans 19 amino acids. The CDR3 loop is CASSLSLHDISGSKSEQYF. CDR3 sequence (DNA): TGTGCCAGCAGCTTATCCCTACACGACATTAGCGGGAGTAAGTCTGAGCAGTACTTC.

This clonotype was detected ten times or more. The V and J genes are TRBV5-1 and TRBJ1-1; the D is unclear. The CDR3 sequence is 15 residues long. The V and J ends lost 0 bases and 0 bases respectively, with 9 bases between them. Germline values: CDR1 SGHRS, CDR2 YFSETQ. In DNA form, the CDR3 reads TGCGCCAGCAGCTTGGTGGCGGATATGAACACTGAAGCTTTCTTT. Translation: CASSLVADMNTEAFF.

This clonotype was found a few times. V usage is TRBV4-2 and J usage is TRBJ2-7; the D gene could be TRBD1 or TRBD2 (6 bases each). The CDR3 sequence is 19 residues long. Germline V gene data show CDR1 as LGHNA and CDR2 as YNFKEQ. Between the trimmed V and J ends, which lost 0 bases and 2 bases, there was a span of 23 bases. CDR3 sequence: CASSQDRAGDLALTYEQYF. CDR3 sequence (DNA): TGTGCCAGCAGCCAAGATCGGGCAGGGGATCTAGCGTTGACCTACGAGCAGTACTTC.

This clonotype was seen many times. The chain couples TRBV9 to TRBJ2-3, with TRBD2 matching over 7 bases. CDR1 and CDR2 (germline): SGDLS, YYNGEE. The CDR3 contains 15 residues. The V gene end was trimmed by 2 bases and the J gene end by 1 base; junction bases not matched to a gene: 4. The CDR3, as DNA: TGTGCCAGCAGCGTTGGCGGGAGCGGCACAGATACGCAGTATTTT. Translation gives CASSVGGSGTDTQYF.

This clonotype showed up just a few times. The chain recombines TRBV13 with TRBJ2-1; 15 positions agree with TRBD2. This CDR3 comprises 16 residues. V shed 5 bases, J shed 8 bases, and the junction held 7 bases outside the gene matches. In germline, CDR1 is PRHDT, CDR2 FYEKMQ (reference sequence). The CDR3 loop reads CASSKSGTSGRHEQFF. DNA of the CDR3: TGTGCCAGCAGCAAAAGCGGGACTAGCGGGAGGCATGAGCAGTTCTTC. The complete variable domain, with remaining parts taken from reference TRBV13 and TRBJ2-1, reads AAGVIQSPRHLIKEKRETATLKCYPIPRHDTVYWYQQGPGQDPQFLISFYEKMQSDKGSIPDRFSAQQFSDYHSELNMSSLELGDSALYFCASSKSGTSGRHEQFFGPGTRLTVL.

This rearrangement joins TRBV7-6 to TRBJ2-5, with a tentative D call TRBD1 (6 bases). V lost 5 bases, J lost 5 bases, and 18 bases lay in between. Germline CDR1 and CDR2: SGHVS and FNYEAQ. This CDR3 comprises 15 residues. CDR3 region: CASSINTGTQETQYF. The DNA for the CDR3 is TGTGCCAGCAGCATTAATACAGGGACGCAGGAGACCCAGTACTTC.

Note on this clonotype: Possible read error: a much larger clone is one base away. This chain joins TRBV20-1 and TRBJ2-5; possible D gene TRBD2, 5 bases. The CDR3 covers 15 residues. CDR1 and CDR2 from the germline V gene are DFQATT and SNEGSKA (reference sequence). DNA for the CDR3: TGCAGTGCTAGCCCCCTTGAGGGTACGGCAGAGACCAAGTACTTC. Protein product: CSASPLEGTAETKYF.

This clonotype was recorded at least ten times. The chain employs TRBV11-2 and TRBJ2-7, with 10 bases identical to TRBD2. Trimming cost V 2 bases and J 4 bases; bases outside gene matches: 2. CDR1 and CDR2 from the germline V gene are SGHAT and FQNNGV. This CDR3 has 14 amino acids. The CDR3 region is CASSLKAGGYEQYF. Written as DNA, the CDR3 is TGTGCCAGCAGCTTAAAAGCGGGAGGGTACGAGCAGTACTTC.

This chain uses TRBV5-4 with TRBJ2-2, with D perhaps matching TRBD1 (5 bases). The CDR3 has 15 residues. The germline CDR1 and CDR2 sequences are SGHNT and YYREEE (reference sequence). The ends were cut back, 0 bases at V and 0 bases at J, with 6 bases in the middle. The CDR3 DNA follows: TGTGCCAGCAGCTTGGGCAGGGCGAACACCGGGGAGCTGTTTTTT. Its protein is CASSLGRANTGELFF.

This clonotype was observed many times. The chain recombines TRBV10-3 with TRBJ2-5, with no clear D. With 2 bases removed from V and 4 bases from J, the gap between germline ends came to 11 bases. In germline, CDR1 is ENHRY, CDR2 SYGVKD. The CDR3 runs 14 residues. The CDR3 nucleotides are TGTGCCATCAGTGAGGACGTGGATATAGAGACCCAGTACTTC. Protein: CAISEDVDIETQYF.

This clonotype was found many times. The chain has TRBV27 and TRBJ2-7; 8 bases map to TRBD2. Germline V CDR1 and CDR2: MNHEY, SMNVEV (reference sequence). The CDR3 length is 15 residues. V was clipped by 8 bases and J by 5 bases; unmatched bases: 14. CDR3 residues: CASPVGEAGENEQYF. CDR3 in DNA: TGTGCCAGCCCCGTGGGAGAAGCGGGAGAAAACGAGCAGTACTTC.

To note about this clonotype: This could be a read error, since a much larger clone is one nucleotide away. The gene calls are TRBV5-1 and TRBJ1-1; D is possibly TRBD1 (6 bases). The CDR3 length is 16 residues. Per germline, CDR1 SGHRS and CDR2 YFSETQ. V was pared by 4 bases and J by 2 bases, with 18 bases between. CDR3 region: CASSRTGREINTEAFF. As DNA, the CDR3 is TGCGCCAGCAGCCGTACAGGGAGGGAAATCAACACTGAAGCTTTCTTT.

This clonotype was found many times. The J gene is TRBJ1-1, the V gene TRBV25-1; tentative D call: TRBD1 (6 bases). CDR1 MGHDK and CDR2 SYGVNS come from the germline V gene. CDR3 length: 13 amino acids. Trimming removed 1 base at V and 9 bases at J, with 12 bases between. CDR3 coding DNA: TGTGCCAGCAGTGAATTTGAGGACAGCAAAGCTTTCTTT. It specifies CASSEFEDSKAFF.

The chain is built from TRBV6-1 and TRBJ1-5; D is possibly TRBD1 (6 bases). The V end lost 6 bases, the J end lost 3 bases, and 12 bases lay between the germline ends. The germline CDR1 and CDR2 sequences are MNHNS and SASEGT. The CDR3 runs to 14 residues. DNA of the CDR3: TGTGCCAGCAGGGACAGTTCGGTCAATCAGCCCCAGCATTTT. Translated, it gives CASRDSSVNQPQHF.

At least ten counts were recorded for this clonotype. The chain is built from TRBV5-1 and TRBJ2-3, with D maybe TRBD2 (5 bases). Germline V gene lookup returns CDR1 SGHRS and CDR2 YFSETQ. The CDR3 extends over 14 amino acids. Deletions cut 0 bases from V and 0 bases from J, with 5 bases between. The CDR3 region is CASSLGTSTDTQYF. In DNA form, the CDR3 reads TGCGCCAGCAGCTTGGGGACTAGCACAGATACGCAGTATTTT.

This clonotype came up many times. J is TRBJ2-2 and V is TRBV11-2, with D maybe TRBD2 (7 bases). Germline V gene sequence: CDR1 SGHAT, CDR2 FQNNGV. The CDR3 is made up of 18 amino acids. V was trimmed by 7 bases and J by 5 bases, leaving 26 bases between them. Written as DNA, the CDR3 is TGTGCCAGCAACAATGTATTAGAGGGGAGGGGGACGACCGGGGAGCTGTTTTTT. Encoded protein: CASNNVLEGRGTTGELFF.

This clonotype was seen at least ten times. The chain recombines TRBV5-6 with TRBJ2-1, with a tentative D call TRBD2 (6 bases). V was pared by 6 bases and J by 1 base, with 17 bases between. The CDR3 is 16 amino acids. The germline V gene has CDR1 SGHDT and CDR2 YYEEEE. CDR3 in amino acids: CASTSYGGFSYNEQFF. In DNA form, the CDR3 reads TGTGCCAGCACCTCATACGGGGGTTTTTCCTACAATGAGCAGTTCTTC. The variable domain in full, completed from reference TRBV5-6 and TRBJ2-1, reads DAGVTQSPTHLIKTRGQQVTLRCSPKSGHDTVSWYQQALGQGPQFIFQYYEEEERQRGNFPDRFSGHQFPNYSSELNVNALLLGDSALYLCASTSYGGFSYNEQFFGPGTRLTVL.

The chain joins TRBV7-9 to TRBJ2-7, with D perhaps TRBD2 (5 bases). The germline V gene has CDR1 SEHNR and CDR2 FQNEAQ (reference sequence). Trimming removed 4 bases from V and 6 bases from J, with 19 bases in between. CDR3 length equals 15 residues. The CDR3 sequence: CASSSSGLEKPEQYF. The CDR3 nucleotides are TGTGCCAGCAGCTCGAGTGGACTGGAGAAACCCGAGCAGTACTTC.